Presented here are 4 T cell receptor beta chains from one specimen sequenced in a study of T cell changes during pregnancy in multiple sclerosis. Using immunoSEQ multiplex PCR, the repertoire was profiled, and TCRdb retains in-frame clones only, with some absent. Among 55,000 to 65,000 clones listed, more than 85% were seen once. Here the sequenced sample was peripheral blood, taken in the first trimester of pregnancy. Receptors were obtained from a female donor with multiple sclerosis, enrolled in a pregnancy study.

The chain recombines TRBV4-2 with TRBJ2-1; the match to TRBD2 covers 10 bases. This CDR3 has 16 residues. Germline V gives CDR1 LGHNA, CDR2 YNFKEQ. After removal of 0 bases from V and 6 bases from J, the junction contained 5 bases not matched to a gene. CDR3 sequence: CASSQEKVAGGNEQFF. CDR3 sequence (DNA): TGTGCCAGCAGCCAAGAAAAGGTAGCGGGGGGCAATGAGCAGTTCTTC.

A single count supports this clone. The rearrangement joins TRBV5-6 to TRBJ2-2; 8 nucleotides agree with TRBD2. The length of the CDR3 is 17 residues. Trimming cost V 0 bases and J 4 bases; bases outside gene matches: 8. Germline CDR1 reads SGHDT; CDR2 reads YYEEEE. The CDR3 DNA reads TGTGCCAGCAGCTTGGCCGGGGTAGCGGGGCTCACCGGGGAGCTGTTTTTT. Protein product: CASSLAGVAGLTGELFF.

In DNA form, the CDR3 reads TGTGCCAGTAGTCGGACAGGGAGCTATGGCTACACCTTC. Translating gives CASSRTGSYGYTF. The rearrangement uses TRBV19 and TRBJ1-2; 8 nucleotides line up with TRBD1. Germline trimming cut 5 bases from V and 4 bases from J; bases unmatched to any gene: 3. The CDR3 has 13 amino acids. CDR1 is LNHDA and CDR2 is SQIVND in the germline V gene (reference sequence).

CDR3 sequence (DNA): TGTGCCAGCAGCTTAGGGGACAGGGGGCGATCACCCCTCCACTTT. Protein: CASSLGDRGRSPLHF. The chain joins TRBV11-1 to TRBJ1-6, with 12 nucleotides matching TRBD1. The V segment lost 1 base and the J segment 10 bases; nucleotides outside the gene matches: 2. This CDR3 contains 15 residues. Germline CDR1 SGHAT, CDR2 FQDESV (reference sequence).